This section outlines one TCR beta chain sequence together with its context. This clonotype was counted at least ten times. The specificity of this receptor is unknown. It has no much larger one-base neighbor in the sample; base qualities were not kept. The data belong to a study of neurological immune-mediated disorders (dated by TCRdb to the late 2010s). For context, the study as a whole: Peripheral blood TCR-beta repertoires from HTLV-I-associated myelopathy (HAM/TSP) patients, multiple sclerosis patients and healthy controls were compared by UMI-based sequencing. The 106 TCR-beta libraries included longitudinal samples, technical triplicates and paired sorted CD4+ and CD8+ T-cell subsets alongside PBMC samples. Each longitudinal HAM/TSP and healthy donor was sampled at 3 time-points spaced at roughly 3-45 month intervals. The cohort included approximately 70 subjects: around 15 with HAM/TSP, some 34 with multiple sclerosis, and approximately 20 healthy controls.

There are 15 amino acids in the CDR3, from cysteine to phenylalanine inclusive. The read is trimmed to its CDR3 DNA, 45 bases read in frame from base 1. For CDR1 and CDR2, the germline V gene lists MDHEN and SYDVKM. V and J are trimmed by 5 bases and 7 bases, and the gene matches miss 11 bases of the junction. The paper's findings and limits, for the study overall: Expanded clones from different subjects shared no identical CDR3 amino acid sequences, which suggests that TCR-beta repertoires were private in all groups. The highest TCR clonal expansion was observed in HAM/TSP patients, whereas the lowest was observed in MS patients, even when compared with healthy controls.

The time point label on this specimen signifies: longitudinal time-point 2. Libraries from unsorted PBMCs were made from 2 million PBMCs kept in RNAlater at -80 degrees C until RNA extraction. Peripheral blood was subjected to Ficoll-Hypaque density gradient centrifugation to isolate PBMCs, which were then cryopreserved in liquid nitrogen. cDNA synthesis used template-switch 5'RACE with a primer carrying a 10-nucleotide random unique molecular identifier tagging each TCR transcript. Every sequencing run yielded over 190 million TCR-beta sequences covering 15-18 subjects. The RNeasy kit was used for extraction of total RNA. The KAPA Real-time Library Amplification kit was used to amplify TCR-beta VDJ regions with primers for the TCR constant region and the 5'RACE anchor. Sample indexes and Illumina adaptors were added in a first PCR, after which library yield was increased in a second PCR. After purification with Ampure beads, the TCR product of roughly 650 bp was size-selected on a 2% E-gel SizeSelection system. Before pooling, library quality was assessed on a Bioanalyzer, concentration was determined with Qubit, and library quantification was performed with the Kapa Library Quantification kit. An Illumina HiSeq 2500 sequenced the libraries paired-end 2 x 150 bp. To increase sequence diversity, roughly 24-32% phiX was spiked into each library pool. The study's own analysis went as follows. The UMI-based MiGEC pipeline processed quality-filtered reads and removed over 80% of raw TCR sequences during error correction. IMGT germline references were used for aligning VDJ genes, and each clonotype was defined as a unique CDR3 amino acid sequence together with its V-J genes. Clonal expansion, Shannon diversity and CDR3 relatedness were evaluated with VDJtools (CalcPairwiseDistances, ClusterSamples), while phylogenetic trees were built in CLCbio workbench. Expanded clones were defined as having at least 8 unique UMIs, based on coefficient-of-variation modelling across technical triplicates. Starting from the raw public reads, TCRdb applied fastp trimming at Q25, assembled clones with MiXCR and retained in-frame beta chains. Each entry is one CDR3 protein sequence, shown with its most common DNA and genes. These V and J calls originate from TCRdb's pipeline instead of the authors' own analysis. For this sample there are approximately 89,000 distinct CDR3 sequences; around 13% appear just once. The top ten constitute roughly 4.8% of the sample.

The sequencing input was PBMCs. The receptor was isolated from a female donor with HTLV-1-associated myelopathy (HAM/TSP). The V and J genes are TRBV28 and TRBJ2-1; 7 middle bases align to TRBD1. The CDR3 reads CASSTIDRARNEQFF. In nucleotide form, the sequence is TGTGCCAGCAGTACTATCGACAGGGCAAGGAATGAGCAGTTCTTC.